This T cell receptor (beta chain) was documented in a study of cytomegalovirus exposure and HLA in healthy donors. V shed 4 bases, J shed 7 bases, and the junction held 8 bases outside the gene matches. This CDR3 is built from 15 residues. Per germline, CDR1 SGHRS and CDR2 YFSETQ. The PCR was carried out with 60 Vbeta primers and 13 Jbeta primers. Profiling relied on immunoSEQ multiplex PCR, and the TCRdb table lists in-frame clones only, not all of them. This repertoire shows roughly 80,000 clones, roughly 84% found once; its top ten account for 2.4%. The sample consisted of PBMCs. This chain links TRBV5-1 with TRBJ2-2, with 9 bases that match TRBD1. The clonotype comes from a woman aged 45-65 years in good health and CMV-seronegative. In nucleotides, the CDR3 is TGCGCCAGCAGCACGGGACAGGGTACAAACGGGGAGCTGTTTTTT. The encoded protein is CASSTGQGTNGELFF.